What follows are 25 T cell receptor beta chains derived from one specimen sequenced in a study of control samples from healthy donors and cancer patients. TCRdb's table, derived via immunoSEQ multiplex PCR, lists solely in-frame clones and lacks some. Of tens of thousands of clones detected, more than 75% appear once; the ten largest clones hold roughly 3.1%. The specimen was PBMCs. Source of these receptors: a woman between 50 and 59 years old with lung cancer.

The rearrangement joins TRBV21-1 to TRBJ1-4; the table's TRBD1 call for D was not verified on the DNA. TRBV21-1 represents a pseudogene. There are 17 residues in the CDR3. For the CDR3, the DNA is TGTGCCAGCAGCAAAGAGGGGGACGGTGCAACTAATGAAAAACTGTTTTTT. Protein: CASSKEGDGATNEKLFF.

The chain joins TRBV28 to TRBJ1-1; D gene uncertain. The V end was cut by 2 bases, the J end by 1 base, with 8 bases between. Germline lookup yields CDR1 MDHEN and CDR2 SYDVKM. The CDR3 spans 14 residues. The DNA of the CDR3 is TGTGCCAGCAGTTTAGCGGCAGGGAACACTGAAGCTTTCTTT. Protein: CASSLAAGNTEAFF.

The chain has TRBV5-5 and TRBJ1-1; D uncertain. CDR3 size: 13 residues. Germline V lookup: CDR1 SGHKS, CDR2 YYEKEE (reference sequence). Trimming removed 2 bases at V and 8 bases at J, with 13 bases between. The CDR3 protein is CASSFPDRGEAFF. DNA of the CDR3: TGTGCCAGCAGCTTCCCGGACCGAGGGGAAGCTTTCTTT.

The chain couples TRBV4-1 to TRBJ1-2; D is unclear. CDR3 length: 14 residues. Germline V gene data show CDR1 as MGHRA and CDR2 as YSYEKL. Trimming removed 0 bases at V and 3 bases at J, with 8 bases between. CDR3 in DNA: TGCGCCAGCAGCCAAGATAACGGATACTATGGCTACACCTTC. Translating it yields CASSQDNGYYGYTF.

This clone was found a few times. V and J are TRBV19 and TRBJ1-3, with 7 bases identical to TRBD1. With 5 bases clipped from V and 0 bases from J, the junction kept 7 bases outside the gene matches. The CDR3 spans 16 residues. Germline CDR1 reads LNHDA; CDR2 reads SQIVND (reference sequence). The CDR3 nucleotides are TGTGCCAGTAGTCTCGGGACAGCATTCTCTGGAAACACCATATATTTT. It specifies CASSLGTAFSGNTIYF. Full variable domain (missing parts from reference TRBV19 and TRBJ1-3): DGGITQSPKYLFRKEGQNVTLSCEQNLNHDAMYWYRQDPGQGLRLIYYSQIVNDFQKGDIAEGYSVSREKKESFPLTVTSAQKNPTAFYLCASSLGTAFSGNTIYFGEGSWLTVV.

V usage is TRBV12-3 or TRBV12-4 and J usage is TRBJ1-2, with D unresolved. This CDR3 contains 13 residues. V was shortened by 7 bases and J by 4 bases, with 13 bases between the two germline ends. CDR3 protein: CASNNLTAYGYTF. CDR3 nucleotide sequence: TGTGCCAGCAACAATCTCACGGCCTATGGCTACACCTTC.

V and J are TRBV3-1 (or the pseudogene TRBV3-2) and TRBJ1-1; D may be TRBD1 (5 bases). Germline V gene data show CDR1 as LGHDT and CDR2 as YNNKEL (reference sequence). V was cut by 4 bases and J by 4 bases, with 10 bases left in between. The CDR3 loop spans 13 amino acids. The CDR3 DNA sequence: TGTGCCAGCAGCCCGAAGGGGCCCACTGAAGCTTTCTTT. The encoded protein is CASSPKGPTEAFF.

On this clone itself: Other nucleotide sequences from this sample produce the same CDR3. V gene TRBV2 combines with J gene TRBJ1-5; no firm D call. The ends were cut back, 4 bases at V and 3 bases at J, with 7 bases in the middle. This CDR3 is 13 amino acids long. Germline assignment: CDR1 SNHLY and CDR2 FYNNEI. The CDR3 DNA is TGTGCCAGCAGTGGGCAGCCCAATCAGCCCCAGCATTTT. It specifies CASSGQPNQPQHF.

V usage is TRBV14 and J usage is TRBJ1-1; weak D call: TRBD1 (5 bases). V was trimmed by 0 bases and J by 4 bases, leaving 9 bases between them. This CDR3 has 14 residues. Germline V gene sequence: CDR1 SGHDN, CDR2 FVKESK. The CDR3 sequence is CASSQDFGGTEAFF. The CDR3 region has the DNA TGTGCCAGCAGCCAAGATTTCGGGGGCACTGAAGCTTTCTTT.

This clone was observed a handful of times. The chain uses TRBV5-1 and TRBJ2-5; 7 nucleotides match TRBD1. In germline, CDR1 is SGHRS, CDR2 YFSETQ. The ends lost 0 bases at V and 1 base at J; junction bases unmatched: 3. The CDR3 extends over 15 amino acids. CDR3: CASSLAGQSQETQYF. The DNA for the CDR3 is TGCGCCAGCAGCTTGGCGGGACAGTCCCAAGAGACCCAGTACTTC.

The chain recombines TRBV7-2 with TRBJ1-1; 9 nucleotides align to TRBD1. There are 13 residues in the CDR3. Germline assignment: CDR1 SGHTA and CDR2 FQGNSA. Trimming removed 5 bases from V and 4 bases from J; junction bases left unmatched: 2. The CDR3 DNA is TGTGCCAGCAGCGCGACAGGGGGCACTGAAGCTTTCTTT. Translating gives CASSATGGTEAFF.

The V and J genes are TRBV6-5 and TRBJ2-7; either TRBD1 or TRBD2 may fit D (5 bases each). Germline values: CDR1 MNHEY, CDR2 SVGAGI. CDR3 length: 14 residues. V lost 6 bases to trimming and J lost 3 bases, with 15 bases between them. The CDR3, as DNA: TGTGCCAGCAGACCGGGCTGGGGGAACTACGAGCAGTACTTC. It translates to CASRPGWGNYEQYF.

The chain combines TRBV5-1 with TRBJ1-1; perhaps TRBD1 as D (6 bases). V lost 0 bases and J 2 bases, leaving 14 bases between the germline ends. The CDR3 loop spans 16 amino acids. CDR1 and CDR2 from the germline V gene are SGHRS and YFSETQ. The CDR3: CASSLGGQGSNTEAFF. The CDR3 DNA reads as TGCGCCAGCAGCTTGGGTGGGCAGGGGAGTAACACTGAAGCTTTCTTT.

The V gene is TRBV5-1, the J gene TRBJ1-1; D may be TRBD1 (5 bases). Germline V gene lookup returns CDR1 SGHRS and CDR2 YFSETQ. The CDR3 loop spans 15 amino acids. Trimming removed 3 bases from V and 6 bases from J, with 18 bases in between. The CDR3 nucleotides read TGCGCCAGCAGCTGGCCCTCGGGGGAGGGTGCTGAAGCTTTCTTT. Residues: CASSWPSGEGAEAFF.

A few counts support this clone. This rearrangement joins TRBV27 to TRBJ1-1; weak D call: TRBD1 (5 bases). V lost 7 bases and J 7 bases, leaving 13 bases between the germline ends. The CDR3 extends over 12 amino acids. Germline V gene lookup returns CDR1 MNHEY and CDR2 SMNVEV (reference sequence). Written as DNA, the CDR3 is TGTGCCAGCAAACAGGTGCATGGTGAAGCTTTCTTT. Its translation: CASKQVHGEAFF.

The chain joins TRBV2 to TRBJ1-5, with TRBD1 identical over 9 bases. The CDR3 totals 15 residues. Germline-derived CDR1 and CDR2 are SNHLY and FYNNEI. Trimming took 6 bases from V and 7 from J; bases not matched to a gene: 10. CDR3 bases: TGTGCCAGCAGCGATTACAGGGGGCAAAGGCAGCCCCAGCATTTT. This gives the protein CASSDYRGQRQPQHF.

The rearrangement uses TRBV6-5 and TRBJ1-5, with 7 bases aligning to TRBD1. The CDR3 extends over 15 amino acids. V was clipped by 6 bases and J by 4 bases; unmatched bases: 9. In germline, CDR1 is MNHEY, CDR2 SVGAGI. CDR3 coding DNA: TGTGCCAGCAGACCTGACAGGGATTGGAATCAGCCCCAGCATTTT. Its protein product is CASRPDRDWNQPQHF.

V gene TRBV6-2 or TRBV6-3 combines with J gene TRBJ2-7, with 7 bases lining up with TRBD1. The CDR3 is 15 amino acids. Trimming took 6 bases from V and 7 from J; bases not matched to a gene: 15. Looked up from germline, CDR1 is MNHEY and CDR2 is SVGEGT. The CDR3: CASSDLTGITLEQYF. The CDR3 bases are TGTGCCAGCAGCGACTTGACAGGGATTACGTTGGAGCAGTACTTC.

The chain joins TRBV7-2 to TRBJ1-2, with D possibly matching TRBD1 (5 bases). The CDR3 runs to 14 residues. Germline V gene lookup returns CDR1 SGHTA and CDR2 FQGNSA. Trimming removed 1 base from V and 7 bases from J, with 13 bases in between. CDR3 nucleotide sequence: TGTGCCAGCAGCTTAGGATGGGGGGGAGGTGGCTACACCTTC. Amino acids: CASSLGWGGGGYTF. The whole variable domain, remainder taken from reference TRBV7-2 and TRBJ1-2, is GAGVSQSPSNKVTEKGKDVELRCDPISGHTALYWYRQSLGQGLEFLIYFQGNSAPDKSGLPSDRFSAERTGGSVSTLTIQRTQQEDSAVYLCASSLGWGGGGYTFGSGTRLTVV.

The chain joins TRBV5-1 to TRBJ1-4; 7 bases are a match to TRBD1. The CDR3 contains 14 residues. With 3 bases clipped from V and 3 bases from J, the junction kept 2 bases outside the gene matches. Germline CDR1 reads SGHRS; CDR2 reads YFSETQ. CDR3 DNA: TGCGCCAGCAGCTCCGGGACAGCTAATGAAAAACTGTTTTTT. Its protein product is CASSSGTANEKLFF.

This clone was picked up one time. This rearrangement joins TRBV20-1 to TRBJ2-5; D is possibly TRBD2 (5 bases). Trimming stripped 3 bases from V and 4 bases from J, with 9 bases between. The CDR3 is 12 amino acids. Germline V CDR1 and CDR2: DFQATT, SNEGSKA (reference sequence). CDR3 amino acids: CSASEGPETQYF. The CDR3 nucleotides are TGCAGTGCTAGTGAGGGCCCAGAGACCCAGTACTTC.

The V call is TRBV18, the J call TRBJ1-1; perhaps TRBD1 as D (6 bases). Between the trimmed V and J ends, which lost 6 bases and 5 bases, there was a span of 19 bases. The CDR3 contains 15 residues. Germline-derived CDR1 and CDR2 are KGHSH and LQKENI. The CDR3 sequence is CASSPWTADETEAFF. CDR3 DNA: TGTGCCAGCTCCCCCTGGACAGCTGATGAGACTGAAGCTTTCTTT.

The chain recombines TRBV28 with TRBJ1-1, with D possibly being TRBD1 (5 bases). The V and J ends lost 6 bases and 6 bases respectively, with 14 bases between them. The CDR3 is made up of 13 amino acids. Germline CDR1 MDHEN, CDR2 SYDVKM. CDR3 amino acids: CASRPPGRSEAFF. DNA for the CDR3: TGTGCCAGCAGACCCCCGGGACGGTCTGAAGCTTTCTTT.

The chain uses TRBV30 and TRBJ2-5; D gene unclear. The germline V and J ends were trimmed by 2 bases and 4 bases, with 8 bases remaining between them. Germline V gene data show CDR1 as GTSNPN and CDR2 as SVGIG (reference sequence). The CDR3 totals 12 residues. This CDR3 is CAWSRMGETQYF. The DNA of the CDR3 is TGTGCCTGGAGTCGTATGGGAGAGACCCAGTACTTC.

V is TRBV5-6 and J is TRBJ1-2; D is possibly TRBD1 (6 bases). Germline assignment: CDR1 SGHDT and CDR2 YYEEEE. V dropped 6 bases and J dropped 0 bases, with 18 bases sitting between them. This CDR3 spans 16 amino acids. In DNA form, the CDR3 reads TGTGCCAGCAAACAGGGTTTCGGCCTACCTAACTATGGCTACACCTTC. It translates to CASKQGFGLPNYGYTF.